This entry lists 18 T cell receptor beta chains sequenced from one sample in a study of cytomegalovirus exposure and HLA in healthy donors. The PCR made use of 60 Vbeta and 13 Jbeta primers. Measured with immunoSEQ multiplex PCR; TCRdb has only the in-frame clones, and not every one. The sample includes tens of thousands of clones, just over 70% of them seen just once. Sequencing was carried out using PBMCs. The receptors here all came from a man between 60 and 75 years old in good health and CMV-seropositive.

The chain combines TRBV27 with TRBJ2-7, with D possibly TRBD2 on 5 matching bases. CDR3 length: 16 amino acids. Trimming pared 4 bases from V and 5 bases from J, leaving 21 bases between. The germline CDR1 and CDR2 sequences are MNHEY and SMNVEV (reference sequence). CDR3 in amino acids: CASSSRRGPSGDEQYF. The CDR3, as DNA: TGTGCCAGCAGTTCTCGTCGAGGGCCCTCAGGAGACGAGCAGTACTTC.

The chain links TRBV28 to TRBJ2-5; D remains unclear. Trimming shortened V by 2 bases and J by 3 bases, and 4 bases separated the two germline ends. The CDR3 contains 12 residues. Germline-derived CDR1 and CDR2 are MDHEN and SYDVKM. CDR3 DNA: TGTGCCAGCAGTTTACCAGAAGAGACCCAGTACTTC. Its translation: CASSLPEETQYF.

This clone has just a few counts. This chain joins TRBV7-2 and TRBJ2-7; TRBD1 matches at 8 bases. Trimming cost V 3 bases and J 1 base; bases outside gene matches: 5. CDR1 SGHTA and CDR2 FQGNSA come from the germline V gene. CDR3 length equals 15 residues. Here the CDR3 reads CASSFRQGSSYEQYF. Written as DNA, the CDR3 is TGTGCCAGCAGCTTCCGACAGGGGAGTTCCTACGAGCAGTACTTC.

This clone was seen once. The J gene is TRBJ2-1, the V gene TRBV19; 14 bases are shared with TRBD2. Germline CDR1 is LNHDA and CDR2 is SQIVND (reference sequence). The junction had 9 bases not matched to a gene; V was cut back by 4 bases and J by 10 bases. This CDR3 is 16 amino acids long. CDR3 in DNA: TGTGCCAGTAGTACGCCCGGGACTAGCGGGAGTTACGAGCAGTTCTTC. The encoded protein is CASSTPGTSGSYEQFF.

The chain recombines TRBV2 with TRBJ1-1; tentatively, D is TRBD1 (6 bases). In germline, CDR1 is SNHLY, CDR2 FYNNEI. V was cut by 2 bases and J by 5 bases, with 12 bases left in between. The CDR3 contains 14 residues. This chain's CDR3 is CASSENTRGTEAFF. DNA for the CDR3: TGTGCCAGCAGTGAAAACACGAGGGGGACTGAAGCTTTCTTT.

The V and J genes are TRBV9 and TRBJ2-2, with D perhaps TRBD2 (6 bases). The CDR3 is 18 amino acids. Trimming stripped 3 bases from V and 5 bases from J, with 23 bases between. Germline loops: CDR1 SGDLS, CDR2 YYNGEE. CDR3 DNA sequence: TGTGCCAGCAGCGGCTACCGACCGGTCGCCCGGGGGACCGGGGAGCTGTTTTTT. Protein sequence: CASSGYRPVARGTGELFF. The entire variable domain, with the rest obtained from reference TRBV9 and TRBJ2-2, is as follows: DSGVTQTPKHLITATGQRVTLRCSPRSGDLSVYWYQQSLDQGLQFLIQYYNGEERAKGNILERFSAQQFPDLHSELNLSSLELGDSALYFCASSGYRPVARGTGELFFGEGSRLTVL.

The chain recombines TRBV7-2 with TRBJ1-2; D possibly corresponds to TRBD1 (6 bases). The CDR3 sequence is 13 residues long. V dropped 4 bases and J dropped 4 bases, with 10 bases sitting between them. From germline, CDR1 is SGHTA and CDR2 FQGNSA. The CDR3 sequence: CASSYGQSYGYTF. The CDR3 nucleotides read TGTGCCAGCAGCTACGGACAGTCCTATGGCTACACCTTC.

The chain joins TRBV29-1 to TRBJ1-6, with 9 bases that match TRBD1. Germline CDR1 reads SQVTM; CDR2 reads ANQGSEA. The junction had 10 bases not matched to a gene; V was cut back by 8 bases and J by 14 bases. The CDR3 consists of 12 residues. CDR3 bases: TGCAGCTCCCTGGGACAGGGAGGGACCCTCCACTTT. This gives the protein CSSLGQGGTLHF.

This clone appeared a few times. The chain couples TRBV27 to TRBJ1-6; D perhaps matches TRBD1 (5 bases). The V end lost 8 bases, the J end lost 6 bases, and 23 bases lay between the germline ends. Germline assignment: CDR1 MNHEY and CDR2 SMNVEV (reference sequence). This CDR3 spans 17 amino acids. CDR3 loop: CASRYGAGRDFNSPLHF. In nucleotides, the CDR3 is TGTGCCAGCCGCTACGGGGCAGGGAGGGATTTTAATTCACCCCTCCACTTT.

The chain joins TRBV5-8 to TRBJ2-7; 8 nucleotides line up with TRBD1. V gave up 5 bases and J gave up 0 bases; unmatched junction bases: 7. The CDR3 length is 15 residues. Germline V CDR1 and CDR2: SGHTS, YDEGEE. CDR3: CASSSSGQGSYEQYF. CDR3 sequence (DNA): TGTGCCAGCAGTTCTTCAGGACAGGGCTCCTACGAGCAGTACTTC.

The chain carries TRBV6-1 and TRBJ1-4, with 10 bases that match TRBD1. The CDR3 totals 15 residues. In germline, CDR1 is MNHNS, CDR2 SASEGT. Losses at the gene ends were 5 bases for V and 8 bases for J; bases not matched to a gene: 8. CDR3 protein: CASSSRDRGGEKLFF. The CDR3 bases are TGTGCCAGCAGTTCCCGGGACAGGGGAGGAGAAAAACTGTTTTTT.

This chain uses TRBV18 with TRBJ1-2; unclear D gene. This CDR3 comprises 13 residues. Deletions cut 2 bases from V and 8 bases from J, with 12 bases between. Germline V gene sequence: CDR1 KGHSH, CDR2 LQKENI. The CDR3 spells CASSPFASGGYTF. CDR3 bases: TGTGCCAGCTCACCATTCGCATCGGGGGGCTACACCTTC.

V usage is TRBV6-5 and J usage is TRBJ1-2; D ambiguous. Germline assignment: CDR1 MNHEY and CDR2 SVGAGI. The CDR3 length is 13 residues. The V end lost 5 bases, the J end lost 0 bases, and 7 bases lay between the germline ends. Written as DNA, the CDR3 is TGTGCCAGCAGTCCGTTTTCTAACTATGGCTACACCTTC. It codes for CASSPFSNYGYTF.

The rearrangement uses TRBV5-1 and TRBJ1-2; D unresolved. The V end lost 3 bases, the J end lost 5 bases, and 8 bases lay between the germline ends. This CDR3 has 12 amino acids. Germline assignment: CDR1 SGHRS and CDR2 YFSETQ. CDR3 amino acids: CASSSEQYGYTF. The CDR3 DNA is TGCGCCAGCAGCTCCGAACAGTATGGCTACACCTTC. Filled out from reference TRBV5-1 and TRBJ1-2, the complete variable domain reads KAGVTQTPRYLIKTRGQQVTLSCSPISGHRSVSWYQQTPGQGLQFLFEYFSETQRNKGNFPGRFSGRQFSNSRSEMNVSTLELGDSALYLCASSSEQYGYTFGSGTRLTVV.

V is TRBV10-3 and J is TRBJ2-1, with 11 bases lining up with TRBD2. Germline V gene data show CDR1 as ENHRY and CDR2 as SYGVKD. The CDR3 is 18 amino acids. The ends lost 3 bases at V and 6 bases at J; junction bases unmatched: 13. The DNA for the CDR3 is TGTGCCATCAGTGAATTTAGCGGGGGGGCCAAAGGAAGCAATGAGCAGTTCTTC. Its translation is CAISEFSGGAKGSNEQFF.

This chain connects TRBV5-4 to TRBJ1-1; a possible D gene is TRBD1 (6 bases). Trimming removed 4 bases from V and 8 bases from J, with 27 bases in between. CDR3 size: 17 residues. Germline V gives CDR1 SGHNT, CDR2 YYREEE (reference sequence). The CDR3 region has the DNA TGTGCCAGCAGCGGGCAGGGACACCAACTGGGCCTCCTAGAAGCTTTCTTT. Amino acid sequence: CASSGQGHQLGLLEAFF.

This clone has a single count. A junction boundary mismatches the germline segment, possibly from a read error. This chain links TRBV7-2 with TRBJ2-3; tentatively, D is TRBD2 (6 bases). This CDR3 contains 15 residues. CDR1 is SGHTA and CDR2 is FQGNSA in the germline V gene. The CDR3 bases are TGTGCCAGCAGCTTTACTGCGGGGCCCACAGATATGCAGTATTTT. This sequence encodes CASSFTAGPTDMQYF.

This clone has a handful of counts. One end of the junction varies from germline; a read error may be responsible. CDR3 amino acids: CSSSLSGTADFNPYEQYF. DNA for the CDR3: TGTTCCAGCAGCCTCTCCGGGACAGCCGATTTTAACCCATACGAGCAGTACTTC. The rearrangement joins TRBV7-9 to TRBJ2-7, with TRBD1 matching over 7 bases. The CDR3 extends over 18 amino acids. Germline CDR1 is SEHNR and CDR2 is FQNEAQ (reference sequence).